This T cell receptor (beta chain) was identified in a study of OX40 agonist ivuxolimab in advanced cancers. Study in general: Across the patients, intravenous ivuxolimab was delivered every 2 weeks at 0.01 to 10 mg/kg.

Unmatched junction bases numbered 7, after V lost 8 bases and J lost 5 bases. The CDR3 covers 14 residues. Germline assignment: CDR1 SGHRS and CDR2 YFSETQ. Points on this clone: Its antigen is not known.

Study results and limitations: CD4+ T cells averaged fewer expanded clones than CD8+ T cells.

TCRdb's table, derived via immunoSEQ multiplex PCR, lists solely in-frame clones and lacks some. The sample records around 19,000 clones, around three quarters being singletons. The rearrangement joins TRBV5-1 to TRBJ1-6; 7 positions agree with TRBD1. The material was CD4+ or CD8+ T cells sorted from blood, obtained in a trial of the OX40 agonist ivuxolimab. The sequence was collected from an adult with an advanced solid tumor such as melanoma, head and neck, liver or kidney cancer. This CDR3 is CASRQGYDNSPLHF. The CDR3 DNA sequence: TGCGCCAGTCGACAGGGATATGATAATTCACCCCTCCACTTT.